Described below is a single T cell receptor beta chain sequence and its context. The sample is drawn from a study of blood T cells in healthy people across ages. Sample-barcoded 5' priming and a J-beta primer mix drove a second PCR of 7 to 11 cycles. Using its own MiXCR run on the 5' RACE reads, TCRdb lists one record per CDR3 protein. The sample has approximately 1,700,000 distinct CDR3 sequences, about 39% seen once. CDR1 is SGHTA and CDR2 is FQGNSA in the germline V gene. V was pared by 0 bases and J by 4 bases, with 2 bases of the junction left unmatched. The CDR3 runs to 16 residues. The TCR sequence derives from a human donor in good health. Sequenced sample: blood. The chain links TRBV7-2 to TRBJ2-3, with 12 positions matching TRBD1. The chain's CDR3 is CASSLAGTGGPDTQYF. The CDR3 region has the DNA TGTGCCAGCAGCTTAGCTGGGACAGGGGGCCCAGATACGCAGTATTTT.